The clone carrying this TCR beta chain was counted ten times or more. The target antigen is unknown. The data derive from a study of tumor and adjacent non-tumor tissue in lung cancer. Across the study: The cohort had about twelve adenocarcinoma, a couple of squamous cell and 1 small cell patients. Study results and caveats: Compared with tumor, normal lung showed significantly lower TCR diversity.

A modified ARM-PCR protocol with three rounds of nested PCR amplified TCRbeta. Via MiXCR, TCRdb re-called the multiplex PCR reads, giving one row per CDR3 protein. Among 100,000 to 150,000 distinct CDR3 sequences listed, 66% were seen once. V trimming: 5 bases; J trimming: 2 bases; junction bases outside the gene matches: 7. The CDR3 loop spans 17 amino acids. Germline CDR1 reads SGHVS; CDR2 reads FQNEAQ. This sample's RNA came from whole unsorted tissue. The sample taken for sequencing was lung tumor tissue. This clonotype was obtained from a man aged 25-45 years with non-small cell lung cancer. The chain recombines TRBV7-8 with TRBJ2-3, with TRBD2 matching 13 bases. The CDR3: CASSPPGLAGNTDTQYF. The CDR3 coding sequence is TGTGCCAGCAGCCCTCCGGGACTAGCGGGGAACACAGATACGCAGTATTTT.